Shown below are 2 T cell receptor beta chains from a single sample sequenced in a study of beta chain features in type 1 diabetes. Reverse transcription of all isolated RNA meant that expressed TCRB transcripts were sequenced. Sequencing was performed with immunoSEQ multiplex PCR; in TCRdb, only in-frame clones are kept and a portion is missing. In the table there are 130,000 to 150,000 clones, under 11% of which are singletons. What was sequenced was naive CD4+ T cells from blood. These receptors were collected from a man aged 18 to 29 in good health.

This clone was seen repeatedly, ten times or more. This sequence joins TRBV5-4 and TRBJ2-7; 10 bases agree with TRBD1. Germline V gene sequence: CDR1 SGHNT, CDR2 YYREEE (reference sequence). This CDR3 has 14 amino acids. Losses at the gene ends were 5 bases for V and 6 bases for J; bases not matched to a gene: 8. The CDR3: CASRNRQGASEQYF. CDR3 sequence (DNA): TGTGCCAGCAGAAATCGACAGGGGGCGTCCGAGCAGTACTTC.

The gene calls are TRBV5-1 and TRBJ1-6, with unresolved D. Germline CDR1 SGHRS, CDR2 YFSETQ. With 0 bases removed from V and 10 bases from J, the gap between germline ends came to 8 bases. The CDR3 is 13 amino acids. The CDR3 nucleotides are TGCGCCAGCAGCTTGGCCTCGGGGTCACCCCTCCACTTT. The encoded protein is CASSLASGSPLHF.